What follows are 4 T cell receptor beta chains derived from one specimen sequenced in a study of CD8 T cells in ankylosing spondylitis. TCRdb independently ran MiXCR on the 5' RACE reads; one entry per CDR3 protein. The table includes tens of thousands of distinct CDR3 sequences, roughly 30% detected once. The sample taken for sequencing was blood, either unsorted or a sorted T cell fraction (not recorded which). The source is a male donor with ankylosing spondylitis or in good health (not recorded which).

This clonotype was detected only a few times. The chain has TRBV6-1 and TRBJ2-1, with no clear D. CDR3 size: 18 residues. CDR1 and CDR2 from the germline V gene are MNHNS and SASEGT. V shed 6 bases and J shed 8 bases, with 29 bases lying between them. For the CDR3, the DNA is TGTGCCAGCAGACGACCAAGTCGGGCGCGTAGTACGTTCGATGAGCAGTTCTTC. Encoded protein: CASRRPSRARSTFDEQFF.

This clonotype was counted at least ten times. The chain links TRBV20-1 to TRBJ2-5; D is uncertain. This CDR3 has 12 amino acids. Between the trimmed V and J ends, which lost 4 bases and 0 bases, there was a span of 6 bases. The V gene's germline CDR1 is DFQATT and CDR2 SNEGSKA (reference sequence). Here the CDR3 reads CSAKDDQETQYF. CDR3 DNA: TGCAGTGCTAAAGACGACCAAGAGACCCAGTACTTC.

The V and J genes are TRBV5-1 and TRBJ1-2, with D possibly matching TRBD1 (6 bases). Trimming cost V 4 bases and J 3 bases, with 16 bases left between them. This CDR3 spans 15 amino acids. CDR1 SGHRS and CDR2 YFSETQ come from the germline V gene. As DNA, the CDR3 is TGCGCCAGCAGCCCGGACGGACAGACCTACTATGGCTACACCTTC. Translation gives CASSPDGQTYYGYTF.

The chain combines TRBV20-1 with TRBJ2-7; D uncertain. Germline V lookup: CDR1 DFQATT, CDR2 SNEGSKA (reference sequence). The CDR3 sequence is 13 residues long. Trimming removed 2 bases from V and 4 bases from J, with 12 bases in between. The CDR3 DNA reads TGCAGTGCTAGACCCCCTGCGGTTTACGAGCAGTACGTC. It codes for CSARPPAVYEQYV.